Below, 9 T cell receptor beta chains from the same sample are listed, as sequenced in a study of T-cell memory formation after mild COVID-19. Via MiXCR, TCRdb re-called the 5' RACE reads, giving one row per CDR3 protein. The sample has 300,000 to 350,000 distinct CDR3 sequences; over 11% are singletons. Sequences were obtained from PBMCs or a T cell subset sorted from them (not recorded which). The source of these receptors is a man aged 18-30 years who had mild COVID-19 (a few samples of this study predate the infection). Cell type and time point are not known.

The chain employs TRBV12-3 or TRBV12-4 and TRBJ1-1; D is ambiguous. V shed 4 bases and J shed 3 bases, with 6 bases lying between them. The CDR3 is made up of 12 amino acids. CDR3 amino acids: CASSYTHTEAFF. DNA for the CDR3: TGTGCCAGCAGTTACACCCACACTGAAGCTTTCTTT.

This clonotype was seen only a few times. The chain recombines TRBV6-5 with TRBJ2-1, with TRBD1 identical over 7 bases. V was pared by 5 bases and J by 14 bases, with 6 bases of the junction left unmatched. CDR3 length: 11 amino acids. Germline CDR1 and CDR2: MNHEY and SVGAGI. The CDR3 is CASSPGTEEFF. DNA of the CDR3: TGTGCCAGCAGTCCCGGGACAGAGGAGTTCTTC.

This clonotype has more than one count but fewer than ten. The J gene is TRBJ2-2, the V gene TRBV6-5; the D gene is possibly TRBD1 (6 bases). Germline V gene lookup returns CDR1 MNHEY and CDR2 SVGAGI. Trimming stripped 3 bases from V and 4 bases from J, with 9 bases between. This CDR3 region has 14 residues. The CDR3 nucleotides are TGTGCCAGCAGTTATACAGGGTTCACCGGGGAGCTGTTTTTT. This encodes CASSYTGFTGELFF.

This clonotype was observed a few times. The rearrangement joins TRBV12-3 or TRBV12-4 to TRBJ2-1; D gene ambiguous. Trimming pared 4 bases from V and 7 bases from J, leaving 14 bases between. This CDR3 is built from 14 residues. The CDR3 nucleotides read TGTGCCAGCAGTTCCAGCCCTATGGGGAATGAGCAGTTCTTC. Its translation: CASSSSPMGNEQFF.

The CDR3 protein is CASSLGQHKEAFF. CDR3 nucleotide sequence: TGCGCCAGCAGCTTGGGGCAGCACAAAGAAGCTTTCTTT. V usage is TRBV5-1 and J usage is TRBJ1-1; no reliable D call. This CDR3 spans 13 amino acids. V was trimmed by 0 bases and J by 8 bases, leaving 11 bases between them. Germline V lookup: CDR1 SGHRS, CDR2 YFSETQ.

This clonotype was recorded a few times. The rearrangement uses TRBV6-2 or TRBV6-3 and TRBJ2-5; D ambiguous. This CDR3 has 13 amino acids. The germline V and J ends were trimmed by 5 bases and 7 bases, with 14 bases remaining between them. The germline gives CDR1 MNHEY, CDR2 SVGEGT. Written as DNA, the CDR3 is TGTGCCAGCAGTCTCGGCGTGCGTTGGACCCAGTACTTC. The encoded protein is CASSLGVRWTQYF.

There are a few counts of this clonotype. The chain recombines TRBV14 with TRBJ2-7; no firm D call. V was trimmed by 0 bases and J by 6 bases, leaving 9 bases between them. The CDR3 totals 13 residues. Germline CDR1 reads SGHDN; CDR2 reads FVKESK. The DNA of the CDR3 is TGTGCCAGCAGCCAAGATTTAATAGGCGAGCAGTACTTC. It codes for CASSQDLIGEQYF.

This chain links TRBV3-1 with TRBJ1-2; D call uncertain. The CDR3 extends over 14 amino acids. CDR1 is LGHDT and CDR2 is YNNKEL in the germline V gene (reference sequence). V shed 4 bases and J shed 9 bases, with 18 bases lying between them. The CDR3 DNA reads TGTGCCAGCAGCCGAGAGAGGGTTTCGTATCGCTACACCTTC. It encodes CASSRERVSYRYTF.

Only a few counts were recorded for this clonotype. The chain joins TRBV6-5 to TRBJ2-5; D is perhaps TRBD1 or TRBD2 (6 bases each). Germline CDR1 reads MNHEY; CDR2 reads SVGAGI. CDR3 length: 17 amino acids. Trimming shortened V by 3 bases and J by 2 bases, and 19 bases separated the two germline ends. CDR3 DNA sequence: TGTGCCAGCAGTTATGGGTTGATCGGGGGCCTTCAAGAGACCCAGTACTTC. Amino acid sequence: CASSYGLIGGLQETQYF.